The 26 T cell receptor beta chains given below trace back to one sample, sequenced in a study of cytomegalovirus exposure and HLA in healthy donors. Vbeta (60) and Jbeta (13) primers were used in the PCR. Sequenced by immunoSEQ multiplex PCR; TCRdb stores in-frame clones only, minus some. The sample consists of around 100,000 clones, over 60% of them appearing once. The material sequenced was PBMCs. The source of these receptors is a woman younger than 30 in good health and CMV-seropositive.

V is TRBV5-6 and J is TRBJ2-2, with TRBD2 matching over 12 bases. After removal of 4 bases from V and 0 bases from J, the junction contained 4 bases not matched to a gene. Germline V lookup: CDR1 SGHDT, CDR2 YYEEEE. This CDR3 comprises 17 residues. CDR3 coding DNA: TGTGCCAGCAGCCCGGGACTAGCGGGTTCGAACACCGGGGAGCTGTTTTTT. The encoded protein is CASSPGLAGSNTGELFF.

The V and J genes are TRBV10-1 and TRBJ1-1; possibly TRBD1 for D (6 bases). V was pared by 4 bases and J by 8 bases, with 8 bases between. The CDR3 has 11 amino acids. Germline V gene lookup returns CDR1 WNHNN and CDR2 SYGVQD (reference sequence). Here the CDR3 reads CASSGDREAFF. CDR3 in DNA: TGCGCCAGCAGTGGTGACAGGGAAGCTTTCTTT.

Only one count was recorded for this clone. The V call is TRBV25-1, the J call TRBJ2-5, with a weak D call TRBD2 (7 bases). This CDR3 spans 16 amino acids. The V gene's germline CDR1 is MGHDK and CDR2 SYGVNS. V lost 1 base and J 4 bases, leaving 16 bases between the germline ends. The CDR3 spells CASSEFGGARSETQYF. The CDR3 region has the DNA TGTGCCAGCAGTGAATTTGGGGGGGCTCGGTCAGAGACCCAGTACTTC.

The CDR3 nucleotides read TGTGCCAGCAGCTTAAGGAGGGGTGAAAAACTGTTTTTT. Translation: CASSLRRGEKLFF. This rearrangement joins TRBV11-2 to TRBJ1-4; weak D call: TRBD1 (5 bases). CDR1 is SGHAT, CDR2 FQNNGV, per germline. There are 13 residues in the CDR3. Trimming took off 2 bases at V and 7 bases at J, with 8 bases between the two ends. The whole variable domain, filled in from reference TRBV11-2 and TRBJ1-4, reads EAGVAQSPRYKIIEKRQSVAFWCNPISGHATLYWYQQILGQGPKLLIQFQNNGVVDDSQLPKDRFSAERLKGVDSTLKIQPAKLEDSAVYLCASSLRRGEKLFFGSGTQLSVL.

The genes are TRBV7-2 and TRBJ1-2; D remains ambiguous. CDR3 length: 14 residues. V lost 2 bases to trimming and J lost 8 bases, with 15 bases between them. Germline-derived CDR1 and CDR2 are SGHTA and FQGNSA. CDR3 bases: TGTGCCAGCAGCTTATTCACGGCGGCGGGCGGCTACACCTTC. This sequence encodes CASSLFTAAGGYTF.

The rearrangement joins TRBV28 to TRBJ2-1, with 9 bases lining up with TRBD2. Germline lookup yields CDR1 MDHEN and CDR2 SYDVKM. The CDR3 length is 16 residues. J was trimmed by 3 bases and V by 1 base; bases with no gene match: 4. The CDR3 DNA sequence: TGTGCCAGCAGTTTATACCCTAGCGGGGTCTACAATGAGCAGTTCTTC. Amino acid sequence: CASSLYPSGVYNEQFF. The whole variable domain, filled in from reference TRBV28 and TRBJ2-1, reads DVKVTQSSRYLVKRTGEKVFLECVQDMDHENMFWYRQDPGLGLRLIYFSYDVKMKEKGDIPEGYSVSREKKERFSLILESASTNQTSMYLCASSLYPSGVYNEQFFGPGTRLTVL.

This chain links TRBV5-1 with TRBJ1-2; D gene uncertain. The germline V gene has CDR1 SGHRS and CDR2 YFSETQ. With 4 bases removed from V and 6 bases from J, the gap between germline ends came to 22 bases. The CDR3 has 16 amino acids. The CDR3 reads CASSANGEAGSDGYTF. CDR3 DNA: TGCGCCAGCAGCGCTAACGGGGAGGCGGGTAGCGATGGCTACACCTTC.

The chain carries TRBV7-9 and TRBJ2-7, with a possible D match to TRBD1 (6 bases). The V end was cut by 5 bases, the J end by 2 bases, with 13 bases between. The CDR3 sequence is 14 residues long. Germline V gene sequence: CDR1 SEHNR, CDR2 FQNEAQ (reference sequence). The DNA of the CDR3 is TGTGCCAGCAGCGTCACAGGGTACACCTACGAGCAGTACTTC. Translated, it gives CASSVTGYTYEQYF.

This clone has just one count. V usage is TRBV5-6 and J usage is TRBJ1-5, with D possibly TRBD1 on 5 matching bases. Trimming took 5 bases from V and 5 from J, leaving 14 bases between them. The germline CDR1 and CDR2 sequences are SGHDT and YYEEEE. This CDR3 is 14 amino acids long. CDR3 DNA: TGTGCCAGCAGGACGAGCAGGGATGATCAGCCCCAGCATTTT. Protein: CASRTSRDDQPQHF.

This chain links TRBV11-3 with TRBJ1-2; D not certain. V was clipped by 8 bases and J by 2 bases, with 15 bases between them. In germline, CDR1 is SGHNT, CDR2 YENEEA. This CDR3 spans 14 amino acids. CDR3 sequence reads: CASSIDKANYGYTF. The CDR3 DNA reads as TGTGCCAGCTCTATTGACAAAGCCAACTATGGCTACACCTTC.

This clone was seen a handful of times. The chain couples TRBV7-2 to TRBJ1-2; TRBD1 aligns across 7 bases. This CDR3 comprises 15 residues. V lost 1 base and J lost 6; bases outside the gene matches: 8. The germline gives CDR1 SGHTA, CDR2 FQGNSA. The DNA of the CDR3 is TGTGCCAGCAGCTTAGGCCCGACAGGGAACGATGGCTACACCTTC. Protein product: CASSLGPTGNDGYTF.

The chain uses TRBV5-1 and TRBJ2-1; TRBD2 matches at 11 bases. J was trimmed by 5 bases and V by 1 base; bases with no gene match: 11. This CDR3 region has 18 residues. Germline V lookup: CDR1 SGHRS, CDR2 YFSETQ. CDR3 sequence reads: CASSLMTSGAPFHNEQFF. For the CDR3, the DNA is TGCGCCAGCAGCTTGATGACTAGCGGGGCCCCCTTCCACAATGAGCAGTTCTTC.

The chain has TRBV9 and TRBJ1-2; 8 bases fit TRBD1. V shed 1 base and J 6 bases; nucleotides not matched to a gene: 5. Germline values: CDR1 SGDLS, CDR2 YYNGEE. The CDR3 has 14 residues. Here the CDR3 DNA reads TGTGCCAGCAGCGTATCTACAGGGGGGAATGGCTACACCTTC. Translating it yields CASSVSTGGNGYTF. The whole variable domain, filled in from reference TRBV9 and TRBJ1-2, reads DSGVTQTPKHLITATGQRVTLRCSPRSGDLSVYWYQQSLDQGLQFLIQYYNGEERAKGNILERFSAQQFPDLHSELNLSSLELGDSALYFCASSVSTGGNGYTFGSGTRLTVV.

The chain uses TRBV28 and TRBJ1-3; TRBD1 matches at 8 bases. Germline assignment: CDR1 MDHEN and CDR2 SYDVKM. CDR3 size: 15 residues. J was trimmed by 0 bases and V by 8 bases; bases with no gene match: 6. DNA of the CDR3: TGTGCCAGCGGAGGGACAGGCACCTCTGGAAACACCATATATTTT. It encodes CASGGTGTSGNTIYF.

The chain couples TRBV10-2 to TRBJ2-1; D is perhaps TRBD1 (5 bases). The V gene lost 6 bases and the J gene lost 0 bases, with 9 bases spanning the gap. The CDR3 sequence is 14 residues long. The germline gives CDR1 WSHSY, CDR2 SAAADI. CDR3 region: CASRGHRSYNEQFF. The DNA of the CDR3 is TGCGCCAGCAGAGGACATCGCTCCTACAATGAGCAGTTCTTC.

In nucleotides, the CDR3 is TGTGCCAGCAACAGGGAAATGGAGACCCAGTACTTC. Amino acids: CASNREMETQYF. This chain connects TRBV5-5 to TRBJ2-5; a weak D match, TRBD1 (6 bases). Trimming removed 6 bases at V and 5 bases at J, with 11 bases between. Looked up from germline, CDR1 is SGHKS and CDR2 is YYEKEE (reference sequence). The CDR3 runs 12 residues.

This rearrangement joins TRBV28 to TRBJ2-7, with D possibly matching TRBD1 (6 bases). Trimming stripped 6 bases from V and 5 bases from J, with 17 bases between. The CDR3 length is 14 residues. The V gene's germline CDR1 is MDHEN and CDR2 SYDVKM. The CDR3 is CASSGRQGRNEQYF. For the CDR3, the DNA is TGTGCCAGCAGCGGCAGGCAGGGGCGGAACGAGCAGTACTTC. The full variable domain, with the rest looked up from reference TRBV28 and TRBJ2-7, is DVKVTQSSRYLVKRTGEKVFLECVQDMDHENMFWYRQDPGLGLRLIYFSYDVKMKEKGDIPEGYSVSREKKERFSLILESASTNQTSMYLCASSGRQGRNEQYFGPGTRLTVT.

This chain joins TRBV11-2 and TRBJ2-7; 8 bases align to TRBD1. The CDR3 has 14 amino acids. V was clipped by 0 bases and J by 5 bases; unmatched bases: 3. Germline values: CDR1 SGHAT, CDR2 FQNNGV. The CDR3, as DNA: TGTGCCAGCAGCTTAGACAGGGGGCTGAACGAGCAGTACTTC. The encoded protein is CASSLDRGLNEQYF.

On this clone itself: A read error may produce the germline difference seen at one junction end. This chain uses TRBV7-7 with TRBJ2-1; 9 nucleotides match TRBD2. The CDR3 loop spans 15 amino acids. Germline V gene lookup returns CDR1 SSHAT and CDR2 FNYEAQ (reference sequence). As DNA, the CDR3 is TGTGCTAGCAGCTTAGGCGGGAGGGCCAACAATGAGCAGTTCTTC. Protein product: CASSLGGRANNEQFF.

The V call is TRBV20-1, the J call TRBJ2-5; D remains unclear. Germline V gene data show CDR1 as DFQATT and CDR2 as SNEGSKA (reference sequence). This CDR3 is built from 11 residues. The V gene lost 5 bases and the J gene lost 2 bases, with 6 bases spanning the gap. The CDR3: CSAAQQETQYF. The CDR3 DNA reads TGCAGTGCTGCACAGCAAGAGACCCAGTACTTC.

V is TRBV6-1 and J is TRBJ2-5, with 11 positions matching TRBD2. V was clipped by 8 bases and J by 4 bases; unmatched bases: 24. Germline V lookup: CDR1 MNHNS, CDR2 SASEGT. This CDR3 spans 20 amino acids. CDR3 bases: TGTGCCAGCCGTCAAGGTTTACTAGCGGGAGAGGGGAGACGGGGAGAGACCCAGTACTTC. As protein: CASRQGLLAGEGRRGETQYF.

V and J are TRBV15 and TRBJ1-4; weak D call: TRBD1 (5 bases). The CDR3 runs to 14 residues. Germline CDR1 LNHNV, CDR2 YYDKDF (reference sequence). V shed 5 bases and J shed 6 bases, with 13 bases lying between them. The CDR3 sequence: CATSLSGVDEKLFF. In nucleotides, the CDR3 is TGTGCCACCAGCCTCTCGGGGGTTGATGAAAAACTGTTTTTT.

DNA of the CDR3: TGTGCCAGCAGCTCGGGTGCCGGGACAGGGACCCAGCCCCAGCATTTT. Protein product: CASSSGAGTGTQPQHF. V and J are TRBV5-8 and TRBJ1-5; 9 positions agree with TRBD1. The CDR3 contains 16 residues. The V gene end was trimmed by 3 bases and the J gene end by 7 bases; junction bases not matched to a gene: 11. Germline V CDR1 and CDR2: SGHTS, YDEGEE.

The gene calls are TRBV7-2 and TRBJ1-1; 10 bases map to TRBD1. This CDR3 has 13 residues. CDR1 and CDR2 from the germline V gene are SGHTA and FQGNSA. The ends lost 2 bases at V and 10 bases at J; junction bases unmatched: 4. The CDR3 nucleotides read TGTGCCAGCAGCTTACGGGGGACAGGGGCAGCTTTCTTT. Its translation is CASSLRGTGAAFF.

This clone was recorded a few times. This sample also contains other DNA sequences that code for the same CDR3. This chain joins TRBV18 and TRBJ2-3; no firm D call. The germline V and J ends were trimmed by 6 bases and 0 bases, with 4 bases remaining between them. Germline V gene data show CDR1 as KGHSH and CDR2 as LQKENI. The CDR3 runs to 12 residues. The CDR3 loop reads CASSPSTDTQYF. Here the CDR3 DNA reads TGTGCCAGCTCTCCTAGCACAGATACGCAGTATTTT. The entire variable domain, with the rest obtained from reference TRBV18 and TRBJ2-3, is as follows: NAGVMQNPRHLVRRRGQEARLRCSPMKGHSHVYWYRQLPEEGLKFMVYLQKENIIDESGMPKERFSAEFPKEGPSILRIQQVVRGDSAAYFCASSPSTDTQYFGPGTRLTVL.

This clone was found a few times. The chain carries TRBV5-1 and TRBJ2-5; 7 bases agree with TRBD1. The end of the DNA fits TRBJ2-7 better, so the J call may be wrong. Germline CDR1 reads SGHRS; CDR2 reads YFSETQ. There are 13 residues in the CDR3. The CDR3 sequence: CASSRDSPYEQYF. Here the CDR3 DNA reads TGCGCCAGCAGCCGGGACAGTCCCTACGAGCAGTACTTC.